This entry features one T cell receptor (beta chain) sequence. Antigen unknown. The data were produced by immunoSEQ multiplex PCR, yet TCRdb's version contains in-frame clones alone and is incomplete. The data hold 950,000 to 1,100,000 clones, with about 80% observed a single time. The sample originates from a study of shared clonotypes between healthy human individuals. Findings and caveats of the study: The researchers took only blood, and tissue repertoires probably look different. Few donors restricted represented genetic and exposure-history diversity. Sorted-subset sequencing was shown by rarefaction to be incomplete despite large depth.

Per germline, CDR1 LNHDA and CDR2 SQIVND (reference sequence). Between the trimmed V and J ends, which lost 9 bases and 10 bases, there was a span of 22 bases. The CDR3 is 14 amino acids. Participating donors were healthy, HIV-negative adults free of recent acute infections or vaccinations. The chain joins TRBV19 to TRBJ1-3, with D uncertain. This receptor was obtained from a man in his late teens or twenties in good health. Sequenced material: memory CD4+ T cells sorted from blood. Stated subset: CD45RA-negative fraction. The CDR3 DNA reads as TGTGCCAGCCTCGAGGACCGCCTTGGGGAAACCATATATTTT. This translates into CASLEDRLGETIYF.